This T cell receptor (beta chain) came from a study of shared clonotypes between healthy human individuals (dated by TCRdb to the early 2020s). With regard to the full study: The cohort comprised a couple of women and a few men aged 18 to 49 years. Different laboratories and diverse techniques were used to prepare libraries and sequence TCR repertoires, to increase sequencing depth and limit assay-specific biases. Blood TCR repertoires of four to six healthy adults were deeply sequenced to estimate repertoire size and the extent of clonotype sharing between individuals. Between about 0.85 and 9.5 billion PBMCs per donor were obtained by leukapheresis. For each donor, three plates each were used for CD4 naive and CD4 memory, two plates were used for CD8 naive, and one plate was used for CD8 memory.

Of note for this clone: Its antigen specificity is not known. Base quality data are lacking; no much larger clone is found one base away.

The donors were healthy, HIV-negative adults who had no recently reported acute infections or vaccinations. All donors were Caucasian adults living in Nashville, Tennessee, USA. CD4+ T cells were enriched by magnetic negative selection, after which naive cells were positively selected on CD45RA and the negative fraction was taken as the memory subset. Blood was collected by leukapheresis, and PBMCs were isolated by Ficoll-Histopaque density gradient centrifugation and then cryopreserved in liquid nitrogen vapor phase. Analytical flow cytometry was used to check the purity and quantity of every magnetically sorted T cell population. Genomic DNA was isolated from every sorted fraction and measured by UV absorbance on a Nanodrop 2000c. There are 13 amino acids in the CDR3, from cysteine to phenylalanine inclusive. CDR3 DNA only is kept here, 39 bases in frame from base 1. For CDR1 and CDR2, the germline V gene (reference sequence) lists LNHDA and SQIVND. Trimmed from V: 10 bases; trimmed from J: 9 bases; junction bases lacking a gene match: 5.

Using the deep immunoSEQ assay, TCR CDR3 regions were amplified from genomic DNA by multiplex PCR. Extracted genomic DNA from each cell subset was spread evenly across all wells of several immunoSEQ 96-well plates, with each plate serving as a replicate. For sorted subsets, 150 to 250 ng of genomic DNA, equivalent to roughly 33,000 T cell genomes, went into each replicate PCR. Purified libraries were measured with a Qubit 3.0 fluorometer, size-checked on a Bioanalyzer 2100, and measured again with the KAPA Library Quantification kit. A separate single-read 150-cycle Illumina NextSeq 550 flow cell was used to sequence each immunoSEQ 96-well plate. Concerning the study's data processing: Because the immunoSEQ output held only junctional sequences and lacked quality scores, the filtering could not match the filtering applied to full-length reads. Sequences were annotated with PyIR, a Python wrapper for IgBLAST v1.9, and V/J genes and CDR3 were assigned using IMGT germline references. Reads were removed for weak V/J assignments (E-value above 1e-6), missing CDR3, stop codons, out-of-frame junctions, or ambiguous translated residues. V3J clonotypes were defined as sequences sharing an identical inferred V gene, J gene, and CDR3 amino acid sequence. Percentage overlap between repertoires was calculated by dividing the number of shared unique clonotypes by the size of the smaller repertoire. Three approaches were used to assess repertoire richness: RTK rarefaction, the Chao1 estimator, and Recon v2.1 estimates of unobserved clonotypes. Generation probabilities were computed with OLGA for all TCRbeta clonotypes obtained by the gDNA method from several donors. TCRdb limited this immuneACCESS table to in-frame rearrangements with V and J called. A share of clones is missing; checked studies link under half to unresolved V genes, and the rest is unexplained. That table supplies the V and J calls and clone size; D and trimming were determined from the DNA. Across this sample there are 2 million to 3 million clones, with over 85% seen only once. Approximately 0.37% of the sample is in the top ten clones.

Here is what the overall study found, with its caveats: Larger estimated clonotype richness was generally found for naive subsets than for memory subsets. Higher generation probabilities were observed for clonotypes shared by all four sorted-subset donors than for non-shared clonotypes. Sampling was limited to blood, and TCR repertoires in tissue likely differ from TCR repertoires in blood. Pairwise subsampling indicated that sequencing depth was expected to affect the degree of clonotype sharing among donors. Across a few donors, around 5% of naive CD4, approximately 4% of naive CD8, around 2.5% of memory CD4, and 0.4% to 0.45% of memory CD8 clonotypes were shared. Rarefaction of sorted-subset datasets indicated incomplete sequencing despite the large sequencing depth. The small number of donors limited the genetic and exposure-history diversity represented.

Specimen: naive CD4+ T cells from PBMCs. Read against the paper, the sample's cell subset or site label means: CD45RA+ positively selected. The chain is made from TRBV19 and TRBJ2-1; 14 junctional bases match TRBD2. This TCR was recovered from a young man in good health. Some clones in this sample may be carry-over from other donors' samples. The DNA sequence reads TGTGCCACCCGACTAGCGGGAGGGGGTGAGCAGTTCTTC. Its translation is CATRLAGGGEQFF. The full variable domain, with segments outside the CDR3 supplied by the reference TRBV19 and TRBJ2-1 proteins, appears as DGGITQSPKYLFRKEGQNVTLSCEQNLNHDAMYWYRQDPGQGLRLIYYSQIVNDFQKGDIAEGYSVSREKKESFPLTVTSAQKNPTAFYLCATRLAGGGEQFFGPGTRLTVL.